The T cell receptor beta chain described here comes from a study of CD8+CD57+ T cells in acquired aplastic anemia. Notes on this clonotype: Antigen specificity is unknown. The missing conserved phenylalanine or tryptophan at the end of this CDR3 makes a read error likely. It is unclear where the CDR3 begins or ends on the DNA, so no DNA is shown, and the CDR3 is as TCRdb lists it.

CDR1 and CDR2 from the germline V gene are SGHTA and FQGTGA. The CDR3 is 13 amino acids long, termini counted. Broader study findings: Patients and controls shared 25 to 35 CD8+ CDR3 sequences, which appeared highly expressed in patients and within their immunodominant clones.

Genomic DNA was employed as the template in profiling TCR beta VDJ and CDR3. MiXCR was run by TCRdb on the reads, yielding one entry per CDR3 protein. The sample yields 200,000 to 300,000 distinct CDR3 sequences, roughly 80% seen once. Patients sequenced had flow cytometry evidence of CD8+CD57+ cell expansion. Sequenced input: sorted CD4+, CD8+, or CD8+CD57+ T cells (not recorded which) from PBMCs. The rearrangement links TRBV7-3 to TRBJ2-3; no DNA check was done on the table's D call, TRBD1. The clonotype was recovered from a human donor with aplastic anemia. CDR3: CASRDGGTDAKYY.